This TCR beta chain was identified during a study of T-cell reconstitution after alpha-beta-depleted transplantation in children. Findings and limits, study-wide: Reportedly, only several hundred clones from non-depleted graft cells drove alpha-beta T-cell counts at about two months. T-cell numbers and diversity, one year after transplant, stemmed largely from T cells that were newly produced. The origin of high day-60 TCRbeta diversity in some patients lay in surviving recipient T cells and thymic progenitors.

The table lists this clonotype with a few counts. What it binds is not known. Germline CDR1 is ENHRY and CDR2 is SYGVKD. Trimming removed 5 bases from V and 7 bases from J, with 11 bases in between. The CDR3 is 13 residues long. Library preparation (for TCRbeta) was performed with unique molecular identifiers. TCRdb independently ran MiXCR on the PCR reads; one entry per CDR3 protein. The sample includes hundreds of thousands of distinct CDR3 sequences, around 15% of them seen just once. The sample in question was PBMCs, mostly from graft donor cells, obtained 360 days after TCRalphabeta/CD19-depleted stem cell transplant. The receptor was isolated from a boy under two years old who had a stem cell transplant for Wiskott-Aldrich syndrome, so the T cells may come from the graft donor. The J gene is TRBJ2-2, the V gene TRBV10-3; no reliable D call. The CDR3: CAISLGPFGELFF. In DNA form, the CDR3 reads TGTGCCATCAGTCTTGGACCCTTCGGGGAGCTGTTTTTT.